This T cell receptor (beta chain) is from a study of CD8+ T cells in alopecia areata. About the research overall: A regimen of oral tofacitinib, 5 to 10 mg twice daily, was given to treated patients. Whole-study results and caveats: More clonal than normal scalp was lesional scalp, particularly alopecia totalis/universalis.

Reverse transcribed after extraction, RNA yielded cDNA as the sequencing template. This table comes from immunoSEQ multiplex PCR, and its TCRdb copy is limited to in-frame clones, with some not included. The sample lists roughly 150,000 clones, roughly 53% occurring once. Trimming removed 4 bases from V and 9 bases from J, with 13 bases in between. This CDR3 is built from 14 residues. Germline V gene lookup returns CDR1 MGHRA and CDR2 YSYEKL. For this clone: Its antigen is not known.

In alopecia areata patients, both lesional scalp punch biopsies and peripheral blood were collected. V gene TRBV4-1 combines with J gene TRBJ1-6, with unresolved D. The input for sequencing was CD4+ T cells sorted from blood, taken at week 0. This sequence originates from a human donor with alopecia areata. CDR3 DNA sequence: TGCGCCAGCAGCCGGACCAACATGGTTTCACCCCTCCACTTT. It encodes CASSRTNMVSPLHF.